This TCR beta chain derives from a study of STAT5B mutations in CD4+ large granular lymphocyte leukemia. Some clones are missing from TCRdb's copy, which holds only in-frame ones; the method was immunoSEQ multiplex PCR. The repertoire has roughly 30,000 clones, more than 60% of them found once; the top ten carry about 2%. CDR1 is SGHVS, CDR2 FQNEAQ, per germline. The CDR3 covers 14 residues. Trimming stripped 8 bases from V and 2 bases from J, with 12 bases between. The sequencing input was CD4+ T cells from blood buffy coats. This receptor was identified in a human donor in good health. The V call is TRBV7-8, the J call TRBJ2-2; tentatively, D is TRBD2 (5 bases). CDR3 nucleotide sequence: TGTGCCAGCCTAGGGAGACTTAACACCGGGGAGCTGTTTTTT. Translated: CASLGRLNTGELFF. Full variable domain (remainder filled in from reference TRBV7-8 and TRBJ2-2): GAGVSQSPRYKVAKRGQDVALRCDPISGHVSLFWYQQALGQGPEFLTYFQNEAQLDKSGLPSDRFFAERPEGSVSTLKIQRTQQEDSAVYLCASLGRLNTGELFFGEGSRLTVL.